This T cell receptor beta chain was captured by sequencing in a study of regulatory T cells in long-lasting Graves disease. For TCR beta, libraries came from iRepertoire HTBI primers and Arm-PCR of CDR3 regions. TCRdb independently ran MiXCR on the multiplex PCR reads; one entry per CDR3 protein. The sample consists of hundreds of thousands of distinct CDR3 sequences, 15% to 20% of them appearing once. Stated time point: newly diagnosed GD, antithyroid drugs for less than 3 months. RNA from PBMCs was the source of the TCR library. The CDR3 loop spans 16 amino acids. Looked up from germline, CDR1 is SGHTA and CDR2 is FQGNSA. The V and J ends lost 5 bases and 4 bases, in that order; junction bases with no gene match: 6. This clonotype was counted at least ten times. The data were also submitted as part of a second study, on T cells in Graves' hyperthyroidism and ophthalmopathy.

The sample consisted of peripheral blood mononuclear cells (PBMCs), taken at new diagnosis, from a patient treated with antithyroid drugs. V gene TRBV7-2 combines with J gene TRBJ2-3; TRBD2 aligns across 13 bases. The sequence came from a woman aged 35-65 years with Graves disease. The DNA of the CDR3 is TGTGCCAGCAGCCAAACTAGCGGGGGGGCCCCAGATACGCAGTATTTT. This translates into CASSQTSGGAPDTQYF.